This TCR beta chain is from a study of graft-versus-host responses after intestinal transplantation (dated by TCRdb to the early 2020s). For context, the study as a whole: The transplants that recipients got were multivisceral, liver-intestinal, or isolated intestinal. A peak of at least 4% donor T cells among recipient peripheral blood mononuclear cells was the definition used for donor T cell macrochimerism. Anti-thymocyte globulin induction was given to all recipients, followed by maintenance tacrolimus and steroids for about 3 years. Graft-versus-host and host-versus-graft alloreactive T cell clones were tracked in the graft, circulation and bone marrow after intestinal transplantation using bulk TCR-beta CDR3 sequencing. To identify alloreactive clones, pre-transplant mixed lymphocyte reaction products were sequenced and compared with unstimulated pre-transplant donor and recipient T cells. Of the 20 to 30 intestinal transplant recipients enrolled in the cohort, one of whom was a retransplant, a few patients without pretransplant specimens were excluded. Rather than being sequenced by the commercial service, samples from three later patients were sequenced in-house on an Illumina MiSeq and processed with MiXCR. Results and caveats for the whole study, not just this receptor: GvH clones were found in recipient bone marrow, and some of the GvH clones appeared earlier in ileal mucosa or blood, which is consistent with an intestinal mucosal origin. In patients with donor T cell macrochimerism, the allografts had high GvH to HvG T cell clonal ratios. The conclusions were limited by the relatively low number and heterogeneity of the intestinal transplant patients. Early after transplant, peak levels of circulating GvH clones were associated with declines in HvG clones.

What the time point label conveys for this sample: cells obtained before transplantation from donor or recipient. In mixed lymphocyte reactions, 200,000 CFSE-labeled pre-transplant responders were plated with 200,000 irradiated violet-dye-labeled stimulators and cultured for 6 days. Proliferating CD3+CD4+CFSE-low and CD3+CD8+CFSE-low responder cells were FACS-sorted on a BD Influx sorter after the mixed lymphocyte reaction. V is cut by 0 bases and J by 4 bases, and the space between the germline ends is 8 bases. The CDR3, from cysteine to phenylalanine, totals 14 residues. Solely the CDR3 DNA is kept, with 42 bases framed from the first base. CDR1 and CDR2, looked up from the germline V gene, are SGHRS and YFSETQ. The method was the immunoSEQ multiplex PCR assay. For most patients, genomic DNA was isolated with the Qiagen DNeasy Blood and Tissue Kit and shipped frozen to Adaptive Biotechnologies for TCR sequencing. For most patients, high-throughput TCR-beta CDR3 sequencing of genomic DNA was performed by Adaptive Biotechnologies. In the original analysis: TCR sequencing data were retrieved from Adaptive's ImmunoSEQ software for 18 patients, whereas a few other patients were processed with MiXCR and VDJtools. CD4 versus CD8 sorting errors were corrected by removing sequences found in both subsets at a frequency ratio below 5:1. CDR3 nucleotide sequences shared between donor and recipient were removed because the origin of such sequences could not be assigned. At least 2-fold expansion over unstimulated cells and a minimum CFSE-low frequency of 0.002% (template counts) or 0.001% (read counts) were required for clones to be classified as alloreactive. A clone was considered mappable if detected in the sequenced pre-transplant spleen, lymph node, or MLR CFSE-low populations of the donor or recipient. The cumulative frequency of alloreactive clones was calculated as a percentage of all sequences, weighted by copy number. This is the immuneACCESS table as TCRdb keeps it, with only in-frame sequences that have V and J called. A part of the clones is gone; compared with another copy, unresolved V genes explain less than half, and the rest is unexplained. From that table come the V and J calls and clone size; the DNA was used to work out D and trimming. The sample profile shows fewer than 20,000 clones; over 35% of them were found once. Of the sample, approximately 0.84% is held by the ten largest clones.

About this clone: No much larger clone exists at a distance of one base, and base qualities are not known.

The sequenced sample was alloreactive CD4+ T cells from a mixed lymphocyte reaction culture, obtained before intestinal transplant. The cell subset or site label corresponds to: CFSE-low proliferating T cells sorted from roughly 6-day pre-transplant mixed lymphocyte reaction (GvH or HvG direction). The clonotype originates from a human patient who received an intestinal transplant. This receptor chain uses TRBV5-1 and TRBJ1-5; possibly the D gene is TRBD1, per 6 matching bases. The CDR3 region has the sequence CASSLGGTNQPQHF. The DNA sequence is as follows: TGCGCCAGCAGCTTGGGCGGGACAAATCAGCCCCAGCATTTT.